The text below deals with one T cell receptor (beta chain). Its specificity is unknown. This sample is part of a study of CD8+ T cells in alopecia areata. Study-level information: It was oral tofacitinib, at 5 to 10 mg twice daily, that treated patients received. Treatment ran 6 to 18 months, with 6 months of follow-up afterward. General study points: Many expanded lesional clones stayed in scalp and blood while on tofacitinib.

Treatment reported: oral pan-JAK inhibitor, 5-10 mg twice daily. Extracted RNA was reverse transcribed, and the resulting cDNA served as sequencing template. The data were produced by immunoSEQ multiplex PCR, yet TCRdb's version contains in-frame clones alone and is incomplete. Of roughly 110,000 clones in the sample, roughly 84% are singletons; the top ten hold roughly 23%. This clonotype was obtained from a human donor with alopecia areata. Sequencing used CD8+ T cells sorted from blood, obtained at week 24, from a patient treated with tofacitinib.

CDR3: CSVVPPTAMNTEAFF. CDR3 sequence (DNA): TGCAGCGTCGTACCCCCGACAGCCATGAACACTGAAGCTTTCTTT. The genes are TRBV29-1 and TRBJ1-1, with a possible D match to TRBD1 (5 bases). V was clipped by 6 bases and J by 0 bases, with 17 bases between them. CDR3 length equals 15 residues. Germline loops: CDR1 SQVTM, CDR2 ANQGSEA.